This T cell receptor (beta chain) was identified during a study of blood T cells in healthy people across ages. Germline V CDR1 and CDR2: MGHDK, SYGVNS. The CDR3 spans 16 residues. Germline trimming cut 1 base from V and 0 bases from J; bases unmatched to any gene: 3. For the second PCR, which ran for 7 to 11 cycles, a sample-barcoded 5' primer and a J-beta primer mix were used. TCRdb reprocessed the 5' RACE reads with MiXCR, giving one entry per CDR3 protein. The sample records about 1.8 million distinct CDR3 sequences, around half being singletons. This rearrangement joins TRBV25-1 to TRBJ2-1; 7 nucleotides align to TRBD2. Input material: blood. The origin of this receptor is a woman aged 40-49 years in good health. The CDR3 protein is CASSESGGSSYNEQFF. CDR3 bases: TGTGCCAGCAGTGAATCTGGCGGGAGCTCCTACAATGAGCAGTTCTTC. Using reference TRBV25-1 and TRBJ2-1 for the parts outside the CDR3, the full variable domain is EADIYQTPRYLVIGTGKKITLECSQTMGHDKMYWYQQDPGMELHLIHYSYGVNSTEKGDLSSESTVSRIRTEHFPLTLESARPSHTSQYLCASSESGGSSYNEQFFGPGTRLTVL.